Listed below are T cell receptor beta chains from one sample, sequenced in a study of blood T cell repertoires in COVID-19. The data were produced by immunoSEQ multiplex PCR, yet TCRdb's version contains in-frame clones alone and is incomplete. Here the sample spans around 30,000 clones, around 77% being singletons. The sample comprised peripheral blood. The receptors derive from an older woman with active or convalescent COVID-19. CDR3s include the opening cysteine and the closing phenylalanine or tryptophan. A D gene is named only where the DNA matches it firmly. Rows may omit the clone size; those that give it use once, few, many or a size class.

d_gene | j_gene | abundance | v_gene | CDR3aa | CDR3nt
TRBD1 | TRBJ2-7 | once | TRBV6-5 | CASSYRDRGIEQYF | TGTGCCAGCAGTTACCGGGACAGGGGGATCGAGCAGTACTTC
TRBD1 | TRBJ1-4 | NA | TRBV10-3 | CAISWDRDEKLFF | TGTGCCATCAGTTGGGACAGGGATGAAAAACTGTTTTTT
TRBD2 | TRBJ2-1 | few | TRBV6-2/TRBV6-3 | CASSSPALAGVDEQFF | TGTGCCAGCAGCTCCCCCGCACTAGCGGGAGTCGATGAGCAGTTCTTC
TRBD1 | TRBJ2-3 | NA | TRBV10-3 | CAIGQGEGDTQYF | TGTGCCATCGGACAGGGAGAAGGGGATACGCAGTATTTT
NA | TRBJ1-1 | few | TRBV24-1 | CATRGAANTEAFF | TGTGCCACCAGGGGGGCCGCAAACACTGAAGCTTTCTTT
NA | TRBJ1-1 | NA | TRBV11-3 | CASSEGDSTEAFF | TGTGCCAGCAGCGAAGGGGATAGCACTGAAGCTTTCTTT
TRBD1 | TRBJ1-2 | NA | TRBV9 | CASSVNPGTGPPSANYGYTF | TGTGCCAGCAGCGTAAATCCTGGGACAGGGCCCCCTTCAGCTAACTATGGCTACACCTTC
TRBD1 | TRBJ1-6 | NA | TRBV5-4 | CASSSGQPGGSPLHF | TGTGCCAGCAGCTCTGGACAGCCAGGGGGCTCACCCCTCCACTTT
TRBD2 | TRBJ2-7 | NA | TRBV30 | CAWSYVSSGVYEQYF | TGTGCCTGGAGTTATGTGTCTAGCGGGGTCTACGAGCAGTACTTC
NA | TRBJ1-5 | few | TRBV19 | CAACEGYNQPQHF | TGTGCCGCTTGCGAGGGATACAATCAGCCCCAGCATTTT
TRBD2 | TRBJ2-3 | NA | TRBV7-9 | CASSFPSGSRTDTQYF | TGTGCCAGCAGCTTTCCCAGCGGGAGCAGGACAGATACGCAGTATTTT
NA | TRBJ1-6 | NA | TRBV19 | CASSSMGGDSPLHF | TGTGCCAGTAGTTCCATGGGGGGGGATTCACCCCTCCACTTT
NA | TRBJ1-1 | NA | TRBV30 | CASRRDADTEAFF | TGTGCCTCTCGTCGGGATGCGGACACTGAAGCTTTCTTT
TRBD2 | TRBJ2-2 | few | TRBV12-5 | CASGLAGLGELFF | TGTGCTAGTGGTTTGGCGGGACTAGGGGAGCTGTTTTTT
TRBD2 | TRBJ2-3 | few | TRBV7-9 | CASSLARGSVSDTQYF | TGTGCCAGCAGCTTAGCACGCGGGAGTGTCTCAGATACGCAGTATTTT
TRBD1 | TRBJ2-7 | NA | TRBV18 | CASSPTGTGSPYEQYF | TGTGCCAGCTCACCAACCGGGACAGGATCCCCCTACGAGCAGTACTTC
NA | TRBJ2-1 | few | TRBV4-2 | CASSQVSGEQFF | TGTGCCAGCAGCCAAGTCTCGGGGGAGCAGTTCTTC
NA | TRBJ1-1 | few | TRBV6-4 | CASRYSGNTEAFF | TGTGCCAGCAGATACAGTGGAAACACTGAAGCTTTCTTT
TRBD1 | TRBJ2-6 | NA | TRBV3-1/TRBV3-2 | CASSRSRRSDRDHSGANVLTF | TGTGCCAGCAGCCGAAGTCGTCGATCCGACAGGGACCACTCTGGGGCCAACGTCCTGACTTTC
TRBD1 | TRBJ1-2 | NA | TRBV19 | CASSTPTGTDGYGYTF | TGTGCCAGTAGTACCCCGACCGGGACAGACGGCTATGGCTACACCTTC
NA | TRBJ1-1 | few | TRBV5-1 | CASSPGGGRDTEAFF | TGCGCCAGCAGCCCGGGAGGGGGTCGGGACACTGAAGCTTTCTTT
TRBD2 | TRBJ2-1 | NA | TRBV27 | CASSLGLAGDWGEQFF | TGTGCCAGCAGTTTGGGACTAGCGGGTGACTGGGGTGAGCAGTTCTTC
TRBD1 | TRBJ1-3 | NA | TRBV11-3 | CASSKRGPGNTIYF | TGTGCCAGCAGCAAGAGGGGGCCTGGAAACACCATATATTTT
TRBD1 | TRBJ1-3 | few | TRBV7-9 | CASSLETGGTGNTIYF | TGTGCCAGCAGCTTAGAGACAGGGGGAACTGGAAACACCATATATTTT
TRBD1 | TRBJ1-4 | once | TRBV2 | CASSEKDRGSEKLFF | TGTGCCAGCAGTGAAAAAGACAGGGGCAGCGAAAAACTGTTTTTT
TRBD1 | TRBJ1-2 | NA | TRBV18 | CASSAGQAYGYTF | TGTGCCAGCTCGGCCGGACAGGCCTATGGCTACACCTTC
NA | TRBJ1-4 | NA | TRBV7-7 | CASSLDARNEKLFF | TGTGCTAGCAGCTTAGACGCGCGGAATGAAAAACTGTTTTTT
TRBD1 | TRBJ1-5 | few | TRBV12-3/TRBV12-4 | CASSTGENQPQHF | TGTGCCAGCAGCACAGGGGAGAATCAGCCCCAGCATTTT
TRBD1 | TRBJ1-6 | NA | TRBV5-1 | CASSLGDRGNSPLHF | TGCGCCAGCAGCTTGGGGGACAGGGGCAATTCACCCCTCCACTTT
NA | TRBJ2-5 | few | TRBV7-9 | CASSPGVRETQYF | TGTGCCAGCAGCCCGGGAGTTCGGGAGACCCAGTACTTC
NA | TRBJ1-4 | once | TRBV7-9 | CASSLTGTYGKLFF | TGTGCCAGCAGCTTAACAGGGACCTACGGAAAACTGTTTTTT
TRBD2 | TRBJ2-3 | NA | TRBV28 | CASSGSTSGILGTQYF | TGTGCCAGCAGTGGCTCGACTAGCGGGATTTTGGGAACGCAGTATTTT
TRBD2 | TRBJ2-1 | NA | TRBV7-2 | CASSPTLAGKGEQFF | TGTGCCAGCAGCCCGACACTAGCGGGGAAAGGTGAGCAGTTCTTC
NA | TRBJ1-1 | NA | TRBV5-1 | CASSTGYTEAFF | TGCGCCAGCAGCACAGGGTACACTGAAGCTTTCTTT
TRBD2 | TRBJ2-5 | NA | TRBV2 | CASSLPTSGSQTQYF | TGTGCCAGCAGTCTACCGACTAGCGGGAGCCAGACCCAGTACTTC
NA | TRBJ1-1 | few | TRBV29-1 | CSVEEQKDGAFF | TGCAGCGTTGAGGAACAGAAAGACGGAGCTTTCTTT
TRBD1 | TRBJ1-2 | few | TRBV27 | CASSWGQGDGYTF | TGTGCCAGCAGTTGGGGACAGGGGGATGGCTACACCTTC
TRBD2 | TRBJ2-7 | NA | TRBV28 | CASSLPSGRGEQYF | TGTGCCAGCAGTTTGCCTAGCGGGAGGGGAGAGCAGTACTTC
NA | TRBJ2-1 | NA | TRBV12-3/TRBV12-4 | CASSLATGWQFF | TGTGCCAGCAGTCTAGCGACTGGTTGGCAGTTCTTC
TRBD2 | TRBJ2-4 | NA | TRBV29-1 | CSVDGGRADIQYF | TGCAGCGTTGATGGCGGGAGGGCCGACATTCAGTACTTC
NA | TRBJ1-1 | few | TRBV14 | CASSQGLRGTEAFF | TGTGCCAGCAGCCAAGGGCTACGGGGGACTGAAGCTTTCTTT
TRBD1 | TRBJ1-1 | NA | TRBV19 | CASNPDRGRSEAFF | TGTGCCAGTAACCCGGACAGGGGAAGGTCTGAAGCTTTCTTT
NA | TRBJ1-1 | NA | TRBV12-3/TRBV12-4 | CASSFLEREAFF | TGTGCCAGCAGTTTTCTTGAGAGGGAAGCTTTCTTT
TRBD2 | TRBJ2-7 | NA | TRBV4-3 | CASSLGLAEIYEQYF | TGCGCCAGCAGCCTCGGACTAGCGGAGATCTACGAGCAGTACTTC
TRBD2 | TRBJ2-3 | NA | TRBV10-3 | CAISDSTSGMRADTQYF | TGTGCCATCAGTGATTCGACTAGCGGGATGAGGGCAGATACGCAGTATTTT
NA | TRBJ1-2 | few | TRBV28 | CASSPDRRANYGYTF | TGTGCCAGCAGTCCCGACAGGAGAGCTAACTATGGCTACACCTTC
TRBD2 | TRBJ2-3 | NA | TRBV6-1 | CASSVGRGGGFTDTQYF | TGTGCCAGCAGTGTAGGTAGGGGCGGGGGTTTCACAGATACGCAGTATTTT
TRBD1 | TRBJ1-4 | NA | TRBV25-1 | CASSATGARYEKLFF | TGTGCCAGCAGTGCAACAGGGGCGAGATATGAAAAACTGTTTTTT
TRBD1 | TRBJ2-1 | once | TRBV19 | CASSGSGQRSPLAADNEQFF | TGTGCCAGTAGTGGCTCGGGACAGCGCTCACCCCTAGCAGCGGACAATGAGCAGTTCTTC
TRBD1 | TRBJ1-6 | NA | TRBV10-3 | CAIRDRGVPSPLHF | TGTGCCATCAGGGACAGGGGGGTCCCATCACCCCTCCACTTT
TRBD1 | TRBJ2-3 | NA | TRBV29-1 | CSVARQGPDTQYF | TGCAGCGTTGCCCGACAGGGACCAGATACGCAGTATTTT
NA | TRBJ2-7 | NA | TRBV7-9 | CASSYAPGLIF | TGTGCCAGCAGTTACGCCCCGGGACTTATCTTC
TRBD1 | TRBJ1-2 | few | TRBV13 | CASSPQGTYGYTF | TGTGCCAGCAGCCCACAGGGGACCTATGGCTACACCTTC
TRBD2 | TRBJ2-7 | NA | TRBV9 | CASSLRSSGRAYEQYF | TGTGCCAGCAGCCTACGATCTAGCGGGAGGGCCTACGAGCAGTACTTC